Following are 5 T cell receptor beta chains from one sample sequenced in a study of cytomegalovirus exposure and HLA in healthy donors. PCR primers comprised 60 Vbeta and 13 Jbeta primers. Profiled with immunoSEQ multiplex PCR; TCRdb holds only in-frame clones, not every one. The table shows about 130,000 clones, with around 80% occurring only once. Material: PBMCs. These receptors came from a woman between 18 and 29 years old in good health and CMV-seronegative.

The J gene is TRBJ1-1, the V gene TRBV5-4, with D possibly TRBD1 on 6 matching bases. Trimming took 0 bases from V and 7 from J, leaving 10 bases between them. This CDR3 has 13 amino acids. Germline CDR1 SGHNT, CDR2 YYREEE (reference sequence). The CDR3 nucleotides are TGTGCCAGCAGCTTGGAAAGACAGGATGAAGCTTTCTTT. Amino acids: CASSLERQDEAFF.

Only one count was recorded for this clone. The chain links TRBV7-2 to TRBJ2-7; a weak D match, TRBD1 (6 bases). This CDR3 comprises 13 residues. CDR1 is SGHTA, CDR2 FQGNSA, per germline. V dropped 2 bases and J dropped 2 bases, with 7 bases sitting between them. In nucleotides, the CDR3 is TGTGCCAGCAGCTTAAGGACAGCCTACGAGCAGTACTTC. Translating gives CASSLRTAYEQYF.

This chain uses TRBV4-2 with TRBJ2-2; weak D call: TRBD1 (5 bases). Germline assignment: CDR1 LGHNA and CDR2 YNFKEQ. The CDR3 has 17 residues. V lost 0 bases to trimming and J lost 2 bases, with 13 bases between them. The CDR3 sequence: CASSQETTAYNTGELFF. The DNA of the CDR3 is TGTGCCAGCAGCCAAGAGACGACAGCGTACAACACCGGGGAGCTGTTTTTT.

The chain combines TRBV11-3 with TRBJ2-1, with 14 positions matching TRBD2. Germline CDR1 is SGHNT and CDR2 is YENEEA. The CDR3 consists of 16 residues. After removal of 5 bases from V and 9 bases from J, the junction contained 9 bases not matched to a gene. In DNA, the CDR3 is TGTGCCAGCAGCACTTATTCCGGGACTAGCGGGGGTGAGCAGTTCTTC. Amino acids: CASSTYSGTSGGEQFF. The complete variable domain, with remaining parts taken from reference TRBV11-3 and TRBJ2-1, reads EAGVVQSPRYKIIEKKQPVAFWCNPISGHNTLYWYLQNLGQGPELLIRYENEEAVDDSQLPKDRFSAERLKGVDSTLKIQPAELGDSAVYLCASSTYSGTSGGEQFFGPGTRLTVL.

The chain carries TRBV10-1 and TRBJ1-1; D is ambiguous. Trimming cost V 0 bases and J 5 bases, with 13 bases left between them. Germline V lookup: CDR1 WNHNN, CDR2 SYGVQD (reference sequence). This CDR3 has 15 amino acids. CDR3 sequence (DNA): TGCGCCAGCAGTGAGTCGGCCGGGGATGGAACTGAAGCTTTCTTT. Translating gives CASSESAGDGTEAFF.